Here is one TCR beta chain with its context. Its specificity is not known. The data derive from a study of CD8 T cells in ankylosing spondylitis. General study results and limits: A TCR beta motif of several highly homologous variants appeared characteristic of ankylosing spondylitis blood. Disease-linked clones proved CD8+ and comparatively uncommon in peripheral blood. Reportedly, disease-linked clones are significantly enriched in ankylosing spondylitis patients' matched synovial fluid.

Scientists made TCR beta libraries using quantitative 5'-RACE with molecular barcodes. TCRdb re-called the 5' RACE reads with MiXCR, one entry per CDR3 protein. The sample includes hundreds of thousands of distinct CDR3 sequences, about 16% seen only once; the top ten take about 39%. Trimming took 5 bases from V and 2 from J, leaving 8 bases between them. The CDR3 length is 13 residues. Germline V CDR1 and CDR2: LNHNV, YYDKDF (reference sequence). The rearrangement joins TRBV15 to TRBJ2-3; D gene ambiguous. The sequenced sample consisted of blood, either unsorted or a sorted T cell fraction (not recorded which). The TCR was taken from a male donor with ankylosing spondylitis. In DNA form, the CDR3 reads TGTGCCACCAGCCCCCCCCCCACAGATACGCAGTATTTT. Translated: CATSPPPTDTQYF.